This T cell receptor beta chain is from a study of regulatory T cells in long-lasting Graves disease. CDR3 regions were amplified by Arm-PCR using iRepertoire HTBI primers to build TCR beta libraries. A single record per CDR3 protein comes from TCRdb applying MiXCR to the multiplex PCR reads. The repertoire includes 450,000 to 700,000 distinct CDR3 sequences, roughly 12% of them detected once, and 10% sits in the top ten. Germline CDR1 reads SGHRS; CDR2 reads YFSETQ. The CDR3 consists of 13 residues. This clonotype has a handful of counts. Sequence at one end of the junction differs from germline and may be a read error. Time point here: newly diagnosed GD, antithyroid drugs for less than 3 months. The TCR library used RNA extracted from PBMCs. The sample also formed part of further work on T cells in Graves' hyperthyroidism and ophthalmopathy.

The V and J genes are TRBV5-1 and TRBJ1-1; maybe TRBD1 (5 bases). The sequenced sample was peripheral blood mononuclear cells (PBMCs), obtained at new diagnosis, from a patient treated with antithyroid drugs. The receptor comes from a man aged 30-40 years with Graves disease. CDR3 in amino acids: CASGLDSGTGAFF. The CDR3, as DNA: TGCGCCAGCGGCTTGGACTCCGGGACGGGAGCTTTCTTT.